The 12 T cell receptor beta chains given below trace back to one sample, sequenced in a study of neurological immune-mediated disorders. Each CDR3 protein is one row after TCRdb ran MiXCR on the 5' RACE reads. Of more than 45,000 distinct CDR3 sequences detected, 3% to 4.5% appear once; the ten largest clones hold 1.5% to 2%. The source material was PBMCs. Every receptor here comes from a young man with multiple sclerosis.

In its sample, this clonotype was seen many times. This chain connects TRBV5-1 to TRBJ2-2; 11 bases line up with TRBD2. The CDR3 sequence is 18 residues long. Germline lookup yields CDR1 SGHRS and CDR2 YFSETQ. The trim removed 0 bases at V and 3 bases at J, leaving 7 bases unmatched. Here the CDR3 DNA reads TGCGCCAGCAGCTTGGTTAGCGGGGGGGCCGCAGACACCGGGGAGCTGTTTTTT. Its protein is CASSLVSGGAADTGELFF.

This clonotype was picked up many times. The rearrangement joins TRBV27 to TRBJ2-2, with D tentatively TRBD1 (6 bases). Trimming removed 3 bases from V and 5 bases from J, with 10 bases in between. The CDR3 runs 14 residues. CDR1 and CDR2 (germline): MNHEY, SMNVEV (reference sequence). The CDR3 bases are TGTGCCAGCAGTTTGGGACACCCGACCGGGGAGCTGTTTTTT. It specifies CASSLGHPTGELFF.

At least ten counts were recorded for this clonotype. The rearrangement links TRBV12-3 or TRBV12-4 to TRBJ2-3; 9 bases line up with TRBD1. The CDR3 is 15 residues long. V lost 3 bases to trimming and J lost 2 bases; unmatched junction nucleotides: 3. CDR3 coding DNA: TGTGCCAGCAGTTTTGGGGACAGGGTCACAGATACGCAGTATTTT. Translation gives CASSFGDRVTDTQYF.

The chain is built from TRBV30 and TRBJ1-5; 7 positions agree with TRBD1. With V trimmed by 2 bases and J by 2 bases, 3 bases remained unmatched. This CDR3 region has 14 residues. The germline V gene has CDR1 GTSNPN and CDR2 SVGIG (reference sequence). CDR3 loop: CAWSFGTGNQPQHF. DNA of the CDR3: TGTGCCTGGAGTTTTGGGACAGGCAATCAGCCCCAGCATTTT.

There are a few counts of this clonotype. A junction boundary mismatches the germline segment, possibly from a read error. The chain links TRBV20-1 to TRBJ1-6; 10 bases fit TRBD1. This CDR3 is 14 amino acids long. CDR1 and CDR2 (germline): DFQATT, SNEGSKA (reference sequence). In nucleotides, the CDR3 is TGCAGTGCTAGTGCGGGACAGGGGAATTCACCCCTCAACTTT. This codes for CSASAGQGNSPLNF.

This clonotype was recorded many times. J is TRBJ2-3 and V is TRBV20-1; TRBD1 matches 9 bases. The CDR3 totals 15 residues. J lost 2 bases, V lost 0 bases, and 3 bases had no gene match. Per germline, CDR1 DFQATT and CDR2 SNEGSKA (reference sequence). The CDR3 bases are TGCAGTGCTAGAGATCACAGGGGGCACACAGATACGCAGTATTTT. It is translated as CSARDHRGHTDTQYF.

A few counts support this clonotype. V is TRBV20-1 and J is TRBJ2-7; weak D call: TRBD2 (7 bases). Trimming shortened V by 0 bases and J by 2 bases, and 14 bases separated the two germline ends. The CDR3 runs 15 residues. CDR1 and CDR2 (germline): DFQATT, SNEGSKA (reference sequence). The CDR3 region has the DNA TGCAGTGCTAGAGACTGGCGGGGGCCTACCTACGAGCAGTACTTC. It specifies CSARDWRGPTYEQYF.

The table lists this clonotype with many counts. DNA of the CDR3: TGTGCCAGCAGTCAGGGGGGAGGCTATGGCTACACCTTC. Amino acids: CASSQGGGYGYTF. The chain employs TRBV12-3 or TRBV12-4 and TRBJ1-2; 7 nucleotides line up with TRBD1. The junction had 4 bases not matched to a gene; V was cut back by 5 bases and J by 4 bases. The CDR3 spans 13 residues.

This clonotype was observed many times. J is TRBJ2-2 and V is TRBV7-2; 7 nucleotides match TRBD2. Germline lookup yields CDR1 SGHTA and CDR2 FQGNSA. V shed 1 base and J 7 bases; nucleotides not matched to a gene: 3. CDR3 length: 14 residues. The CDR3 loop is CASSLERGSGELFF. Written as DNA, the CDR3 is TGTGCCAGCAGCTTAGAGCGGGGAAGCGGGGAGCTGTTTTTT.

This clonotype has a count of ten or more. The chain carries TRBV20-1 and TRBJ2-6, with a possible D match to TRBD1 (5 bases). Trimming took off 4 bases at V and 0 bases at J, with 7 bases between the two ends. The CDR3 covers 14 residues. From germline, CDR1 is DFQATT and CDR2 SNEGSKA (reference sequence). This chain's CDR3 is CSATQGSGANVLTF. CDR3 sequence (DNA): TGCAGTGCTACTCAGGGCTCTGGGGCCAACGTCCTGACTTTC.

This clonotype was seen at least ten times. The genes are TRBV7-8 and TRBJ2-1; 8 nucleotides agree with TRBD2. The trim removed 1 base at V and 8 bases at J, leaving 1 base unmatched. Germline V gene sequence: CDR1 SGHVS, CDR2 FQNEAQ. The CDR3 contains 13 residues. The DNA for the CDR3 is TGTGCCAGCAGCTTAGTTAGCGGGGATGAGCAGTTCTTC. As protein: CASSLVSGDEQFF.

This clonotype was recorded at least ten times. The chain carries TRBV3-1 and TRBJ2-5; 8 positions match TRBD2. The CDR3 is 15 residues long. The V and J ends lost 1 base and 2 bases, in that order; junction bases with no gene match: 3. Looked up from germline, CDR1 is LGHDT and CDR2 is YNNKEL (reference sequence). The CDR3 bases are TGTGCCAGCAGCCAAGGTGGCGGGGGGCAAGAGACCCAGTACTTC. Protein product: CASSQGGGGQETQYF.